This T cell receptor (beta chain) emerged from a study of blood T cell repertoires in COVID-19. Study summary: Donors in the United States, Italy and Spain gave samples during acute or convalescent COVID-19.

Germline CDR1 and CDR2: SGHTS and YDEGEE. Trimming removed 4 bases at V and 4 bases at J, with 14 bases between. CDR3 length: 14 residues. Data came from immunoSEQ multiplex PCR; TCRdb stores just in-frame clones and leaves some out. This table holds around 78,000 clones, 80% to 95% found once. This chain connects TRBV5-8 to TRBJ1-2; D may be TRBD1 (5 bases). The specimen was peripheral blood. This clonotype was sampled from a woman aged 45-65 years in a cohort sampled during active COVID-19. This CDR3 is CASSRSGGSYGYTF. Here the CDR3 DNA reads TGTGCCAGCAGCCGCAGCGGGGGGAGCTATGGCTACACCTTC.